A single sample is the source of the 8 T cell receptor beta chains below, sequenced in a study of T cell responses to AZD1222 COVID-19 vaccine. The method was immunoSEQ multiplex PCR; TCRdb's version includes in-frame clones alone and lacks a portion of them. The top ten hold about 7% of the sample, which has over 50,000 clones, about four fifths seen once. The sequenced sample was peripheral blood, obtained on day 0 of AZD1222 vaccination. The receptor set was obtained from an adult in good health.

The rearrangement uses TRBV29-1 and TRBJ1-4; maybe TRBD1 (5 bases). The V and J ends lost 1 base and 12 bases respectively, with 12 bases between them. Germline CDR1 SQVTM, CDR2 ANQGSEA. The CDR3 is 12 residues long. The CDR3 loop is CSVEGGYGELFF. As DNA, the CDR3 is TGCAGCGTTGAAGGGGGGTATGGGGAACTGTTTTTT.

The CDR3 coding sequence is TGCGCCAGCAGCTCTCAGGGTACGAGCTCCTACAATGAGCAGTTCTTC. Translating it yields CASSSQGTSSYNEQFF. The J gene is TRBJ2-1, the V gene TRBV5-1, with D possibly matching TRBD1 (5 bases). The V end lost 3 bases, the J end lost 0 bases, and 13 bases lay between the germline ends. The CDR3 is 16 amino acids. CDR1 SGHRS and CDR2 YFSETQ come from the germline V gene.

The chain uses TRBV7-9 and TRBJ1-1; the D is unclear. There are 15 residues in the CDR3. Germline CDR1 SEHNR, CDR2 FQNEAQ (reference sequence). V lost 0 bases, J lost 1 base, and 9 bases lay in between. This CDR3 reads CASSLAHTANTEAFF. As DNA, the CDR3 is TGTGCCAGCAGCTTAGCGCACACGGCGAACACTGAAGCTTTCTTT.

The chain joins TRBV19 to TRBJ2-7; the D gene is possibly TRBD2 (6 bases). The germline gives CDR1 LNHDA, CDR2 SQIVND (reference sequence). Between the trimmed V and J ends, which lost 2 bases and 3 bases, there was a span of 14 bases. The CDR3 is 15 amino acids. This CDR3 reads CASSILGGDGYEQYF. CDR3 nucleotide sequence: TGTGCCAGTAGTATACTGGGCGGGGACGGCTACGAGCAGTACTTC.

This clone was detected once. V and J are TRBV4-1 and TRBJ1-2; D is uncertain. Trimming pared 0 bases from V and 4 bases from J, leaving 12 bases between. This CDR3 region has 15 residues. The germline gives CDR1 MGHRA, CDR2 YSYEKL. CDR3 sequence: CASSQEGLRLYGYTF. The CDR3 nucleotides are TGCGCCAGCAGCCAAGAGGGTCTGAGACTCTATGGCTACACCTTC.

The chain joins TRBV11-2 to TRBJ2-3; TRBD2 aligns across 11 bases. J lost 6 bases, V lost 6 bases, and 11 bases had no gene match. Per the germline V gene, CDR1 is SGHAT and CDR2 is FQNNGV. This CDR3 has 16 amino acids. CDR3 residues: CASRRAASGGHDTQYF. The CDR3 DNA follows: TGTGCCAGCAGAAGAGCGGCTAGCGGGGGGCATGATACGCAGTATTTT.

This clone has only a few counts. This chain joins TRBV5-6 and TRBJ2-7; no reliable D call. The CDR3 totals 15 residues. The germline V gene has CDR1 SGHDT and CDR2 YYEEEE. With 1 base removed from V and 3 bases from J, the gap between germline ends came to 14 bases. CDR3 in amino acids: CASSLTPSADYEQYF. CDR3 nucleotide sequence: TGTGCCAGCAGCTTGACACCGTCTGCTGACTACGAGCAGTACTTC. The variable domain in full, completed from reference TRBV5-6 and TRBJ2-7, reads DAGVTQSPTHLIKTRGQQVTLRCSPKSGHDTVSWYQQALGQGPQFIFQYYEEEERQRGNFPDRFSGHQFPNYSSELNVNALLLGDSALYLCASSLTPSADYEQYFGPGTRLTVT.

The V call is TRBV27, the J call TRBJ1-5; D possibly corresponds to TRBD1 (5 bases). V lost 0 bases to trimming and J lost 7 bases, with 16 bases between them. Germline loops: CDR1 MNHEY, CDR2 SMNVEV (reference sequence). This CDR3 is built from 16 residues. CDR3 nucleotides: TGTGCCAGCAGTTTATCTGGCGCCCGGGGACGGCAGCCCCAGCATTTT. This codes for CASSLSGARGRQPQHF.